What follows are 2 T cell receptor beta chains derived from one specimen sequenced in a study of blood T cell repertoires in COVID-19. The protocol was immunoSEQ multiplex PCR, while the TCRdb copy is restricted to in-frame clones and leaves out a portion. The sample shows approximately 300,000 clones, about 89% of them seen only once. The sequencing sample was made of peripheral blood. These receptor sequences come from a man aged 30 to 39 with acute or convalescent COVID-19.

The chain combines TRBV19 with TRBJ2-5; 10 nucleotides agree with TRBD2. The germline gives CDR1 LNHDA, CDR2 SQIVND (reference sequence). Trimming removed 6 bases from V and 5 bases from J; junction bases left unmatched: 9. The CDR3 has 15 residues. The CDR3: CASRRTSGHEETQYF. CDR3 in DNA: TGTGCCAGTAGACGGACTAGCGGACATGAGGAGACCCAGTACTTC.

V is TRBV15 and J is TRBJ2-5; weak D call: TRBD1 (5 bases). The V and J ends lost 2 bases and 1 base respectively, with 8 bases between them. Germline V lookup: CDR1 LNHNV, CDR2 YYDKDF (reference sequence). The CDR3 runs 14 residues. The CDR3 region has the DNA TGTGCCACCAGCAGAACAGGACCCCAAGAGACCCAGTACTTC. It encodes CATSRTGPQETQYF.